Listed below are T cell receptor beta chains from one sample, sequenced in a study of T cell responses to AZD1222 COVID-19 vaccine. Assay: immunoSEQ multiplex PCR; the TCRdb copy retains only in-frame clones and omits some. The data hold about 53,000 clones, with about 91% observed a single time. Sequencing used peripheral blood, obtained 28 days after the second AZD1222 dose. The receptors come from an adult who received the AZD1222 COVID-19 vaccine. The CDR3 runs from the conserved cysteine through the conserved F or W. D genes are given only for firm matches. Size tells how often a clone was seen (once, few, many) or the class of an expanded clone, and some rows leave it out.

size	D	V	J	DNA	CDR3
-	-	TRBV30	TRBJ2-1	TGTGCCTGGAGTGGTGGCGGGGGCAAGTATAATGAGCAGTTCTTC	CAWSGGGGKYNEQFF
-	TRBD1	TRBV10-3	TRBJ2-3	TGTGCCATCAGAGGGACAGCCGCCACAGATACGCAGTATTTT	CAIRGTAATDTQYF
-	-	TRBV7-3	TRBJ2-5	TGTGCCAGCAGCCCTTCCGGACCGGGAGATATCCAAGAGACCCAGTACTTC	CASSPSGPGDIQETQYF
-	-	TRBV7-9	TRBJ2-3	TGTGCCAGCAGCTTAGCGCAGGGTGTCGCAGATACGCAGTATTTT	CASSLAQGVADTQYF
-	-	TRBV5-8	TRBJ1-1	TGTGCCAGCAGCGCGGACGGGAGAAAGACTGAAGCTTTCTTT	CASSADGRKTEAFF
once	TRBD1	TRBV12-3/TRBV12-4	TRBJ1-1	TGTGCCAGCACCCCGACAGGGACCACTGAAGCTTTCTTT	CASTPTGTTEAFF
-	-	TRBV7-3	TRBJ2-1	TGTGCCAGCAGCTTGGAGCCTCCTTACAATGAGCAGTTCTTC	CASSLEPPYNEQFF
few	TRBD1	TRBV7-3	TRBJ1-1	TGTGCCAGCAGCCGGACTGGGACAGGGGGGACTGAAGCTTTCTTT	CASSRTGTGGTEAFF
-	TRBD1	TRBV28	TRBJ1-1	TGTGCCAGCAGTTTGCGGACAGGAAAAGCTTTCTTT	CASSLRTGKAFF
-	TRBD1	TRBV7-9	TRBJ1-3	TGTGCCAGCATCAGGGGGTCTGGAAACACCATATATTTT	CASIRGSGNTIYF
-	-	TRBV4-2	TRBJ1-1	TGTGCCAGCAGCCAAGATTGGGCAGGGACTGAAGCTTTCTTT	CASSQDWAGTEAFF
-	TRBD1	TRBV6-1	TRBJ1-5	TGTGCCAGCAGTGAAATGGCGGGACAGGGATTGAGGCAGCCCCAGCATTTT	CASSEMAGQGLRQPQHF
-	-	TRBV7-9	TRBJ2-7	TGTGCCAGCAGCCTATCAGGGACAACCACCTCCGAGCAGTACTTC	CASSLSGTTTSEQYF
-	TRBD2	TRBV5-1	TRBJ2-7	TGCGCCAGCAGCTTGGTGCTAGCGGGAGTGCGTCGCCTAAACGAGCAGTACTTC	CASSLVLAGVRRLNEQYF
once	-	TRBV11-1	TRBJ2-1	TGTGCCAGCAGCTTGGACGGTTACAATGAGCAGTTCTTC	CASSLDGYNEQFF
-	-	TRBV28	TRBJ1-2	TGTGCCAGCGGCCCAGGGCCCATCTATGGCTACACCTTC	CASGPGPIYGYTF
-	-	TRBV24-1	TRBJ1-3	TGTGCCACCAGTGATTGGTCCGGGGTGTTCTCTGGAAACACCATATATTTT	CATSDWSGVFSGNTIYF
-	TRBD1	TRBV28	TRBJ2-5	TGTGCCAGCAGCCGTCAGGGGGCTGGGACCCAGTACTTC	CASSRQGAGTQYF
once	-	TRBV11-2	TRBJ1-2	TGTGCCAGCAGCTTAGAACAGGGCTATGGCTACACCTTC	CASSLEQGYGYTF
-	-	TRBV10-2	TRBJ1-6	TGCGCCAGCAGTGAAGGGGCAGGTGGGAATTCACCCCTCCACTTT	CASSEGAGGNSPLHF
-	TRBD2	TRBV30	TRBJ2-2	TGTGCCTGGAGTGTTCGAGCGGGAGCCGGGGAGCTGTTTTTT	CAWSVRAGAGELFF
-	-	TRBV11-2	TRBJ2-7	TGTGCCAGCAGCTTAGATCCCTCCAGGGGAGGAGGTTCTATGGAGCAGTACTTC	CASSLDPSRGGGSMEQYF
-	TRBD2	TRBV2	TRBJ2-5	TGTGCCAGCCGGGAGTGGACTAGCAGTCAAGAGACCCAGTACTTC	CASREWTSSQETQYF
-	TRBD2	TRBV7-2	TRBJ2-4	TGTGCCAGCAGCTTACGGACTAGCGGAACCAAAGCCAAAAACATTCAGTACTTC	CASSLRTSGTKAKNIQYF
-	TRBD1	TRBV28	TRBJ2-7	TGTGCCAGCAGTTTAATCCCGACAGGGGCATACGGCGAGCAGTACTTC	CASSLIPTGAYGEQYF
-	-	TRBV7-9	TRBJ1-1	TGTGCCAGCAGCCCGCTAGGACAGCTGAACACTGAAGCTTTCTTT	CASSPLGQLNTEAFF
-	-	TRBV7-6	TRBJ1-1	TGTGCCAGCAGCTTAGTCATTGAAGCTTTCTTT	CASSLVIEAFF
-	TRBD1	TRBV7-7	TRBJ2-3	TGTGCTAGCAGCTTAGGCGGGACAGGGCCAGATACGCAGTATTTT	CASSLGGTGPDTQYF